The 2 T cell receptor beta chains given below trace back to one sample, sequenced in a study of early T cells in non-severe SARS-CoV-2 infection. TCRdb reprocessed the 5' RACE reads via MiXCR and lists one record per CDR3 protein. This sample has about 94,000 distinct CDR3 sequences; about 13% occur once, and the top ten carry about 2%. The sample was whole blood. These receptors came from an adult who was a healthcare worker with PCR-confirmed SARS-CoV-2 infection or an uninfected control (not recorded which).

This sequence joins TRBV7-8 and TRBJ2-5, with TRBD2 matching 7 bases. Germline CDR1 is SGHVS and CDR2 is FQNEAQ. The CDR3 contains 16 residues. J was trimmed by 7 bases and V by 1 base; bases with no gene match: 12. CDR3 protein: CASSLELAGPFGTQYF. Written as DNA, the CDR3 is TGTGCCAGCAGCTTAGAGTTAGCGGGTCCGTTCGGGACCCAGTACTTC.

This clonotype has ten or more counts. V gene TRBV11-2 combines with J gene TRBJ2-3, with 9 bases lining up with TRBD1. Trimming at V came to 5 bases and at J to 6 bases, leaving 9 bases not matched to a gene. This CDR3 is 15 amino acids long. Germline values: CDR1 SGHAT, CDR2 FQNNGV. CDR3 loop: CASSPTGQGRDTQYF. CDR3 nucleotides: TGTGCCAGCAGCCCCACGGGACAGGGAAGGGATACGCAGTATTTT.